This T cell receptor (beta chain) came from a study of blood T cell repertoires in COVID-19. Study-level information: COVID-19 samples from acute and convalescent phases originated in the United States, Italy and Spain.

V shed 2 bases, J shed 2 bases, and the junction held 2 bases outside the gene matches. The germline gives CDR1 SGHRS, CDR2 YFSETQ. This CDR3 region has 15 residues. Only in-frame clones appear in the TCRdb table, and some are missing; sequencing was by immunoSEQ multiplex PCR. The table includes 100,000 to 130,000 clones, 90% to 95% detected once. The J gene is TRBJ2-7, the V gene TRBV5-1; 12 bases agree with TRBD2. This clonotype originated in a woman aged 25 to 45 with acute or convalescent COVID-19. The sequenced sample consisted of peripheral blood. The CDR3 loop is CASSFGLAGTYEQYF. The CDR3, as DNA: TGCGCCAGCAGCTTTGGACTAGCGGGAACCTACGAGCAGTACTTC.